The 5 T cell receptor beta chains below were found in one sample sequenced in a study of blood T cell repertoires in COVID-19 (dated by TCRdb to the early 2020s). The receptor library was made with the immunoSEQ multiplex PCR assay. The table comes from immuneACCESS by way of TCRdb, which keeps in-frame sequences with V and J called. Part of the clones is missing from these tables; in studies checked, under half for an unresolved V gene and the rest for unknown reasons. Present in this sample are about 170,000 clones, around four fifths of which were seen just once. The ten largest clones represent approximately 19% of the sample. The sequenced material came from peripheral blood. The source of these receptors is a woman in her 70s who had recovered from COVID-19.

The V and J genes are TRBV4-2 and TRBJ2-7; D may be TRBD2 (7 bases). The CDR3 has 17 residues. Germline CDR1 and CDR2: LGHNA and YNFKEQ. V was trimmed by 1 base and J by 2 bases, leaving 18 bases between them. CDR3 protein: CASSQAPMTGGPYEQYF. CDR3 coding DNA: TGTGCCAGCAGCCAAGCCCCTATGACGGGGGGCCCCTACGAGCAGTACTTC.

The V and J genes are TRBV7-2 and TRBJ1-2; no definite D call. The germline V gene encodes CDR1 SGHTA and CDR2 FQGNSA. Trimming took 5 bases from V and 8 from J, leaving 12 bases between them. The CDR3 length is 12 residues. This chain's CDR3 is CASSQVGRGYTF. CDR3 sequence (DNA): TGTGCCAGCAGCCAGGTGGGCCGGGGCTACACCTTC.

The chain employs TRBV2 and TRBJ2-1, with 7 positions matching TRBD2. The germline CDR1 and CDR2 sequences are SNHLY and FYNNEI. The length of the CDR3 is 14 residues. V was pared by 10 bases and J by 15 bases, with 21 bases of the junction left unmatched. The DNA for the CDR3 is TGTGCCACCGCCCGGGACTACCTCATCTCCGGGGGGTTCTTC. It codes for CATARDYLISGGFF.

V and J are TRBV11-3 and TRBJ1-1; TRBD1 might be the D (5 bases). This CDR3 contains 13 residues. The germline gives CDR1 SGHNT, CDR2 YENEEA. V lost 2 bases and J 4 bases, leaving 8 bases between the germline ends. CDR3 residues: CASSLLGPTEAFF. CDR3 nucleotide sequence: TGTGCCAGCAGCTTACTGGGGCCCACTGAAGCTTTCTTT.

This clone appeared a single time. The genes are TRBV4-2 and TRBJ1-3, with D unclear. V was cut by 1 base and J by 0 bases, with 10 bases left in between. Germline V lookup: CDR1 LGHNA, CDR2 YNFKEQ. The length of the CDR3 is 16 residues. The CDR3 DNA sequence: TGTGCCAGCAGCCAAGTAGGCCGAGGCTCTGGAAACACCATATATTTT. Protein: CASSQVGRGSGNTIYF.